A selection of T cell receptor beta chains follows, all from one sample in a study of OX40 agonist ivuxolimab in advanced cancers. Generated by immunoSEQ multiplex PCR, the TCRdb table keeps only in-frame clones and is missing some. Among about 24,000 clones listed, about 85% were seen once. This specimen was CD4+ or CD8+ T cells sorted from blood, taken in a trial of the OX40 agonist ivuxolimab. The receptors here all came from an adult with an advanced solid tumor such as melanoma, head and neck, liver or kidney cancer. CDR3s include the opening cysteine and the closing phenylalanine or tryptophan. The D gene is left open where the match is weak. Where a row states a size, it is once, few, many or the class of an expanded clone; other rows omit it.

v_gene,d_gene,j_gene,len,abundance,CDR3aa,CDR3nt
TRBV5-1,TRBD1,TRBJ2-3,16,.,CASSYRTGTSTDTQYF,TGCGCCAGCAGCTACCGGACAGGGACTAGCACAGATACGCAGTATTTT
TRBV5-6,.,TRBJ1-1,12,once,CASLGLDTEAFF,TGTGCCAGCCTAGGCCTGGACACTGAAGCTTTCTTT
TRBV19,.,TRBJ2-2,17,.,CASSNKRQASNTGELFF,TGTGCCAGTAGTAATAAAAGACAGGCGTCGAACACCGGGGAGCTGTTTTTT
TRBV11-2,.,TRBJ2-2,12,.,CASSPQSGELFF,TGTGCCAGCAGCCCGCAATCCGGGGAGCTGTTTTTT
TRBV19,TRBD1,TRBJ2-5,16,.,CASSVHSGQGRETQYF,TGTGCCAGTAGTGTCCACAGCGGACAGGGGAGAGAGACCCAGTACTTC
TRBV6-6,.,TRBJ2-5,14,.,CASSYFEGSETQYF,TGTGCCAGCAGTTACTTTGAGGGGTCGGAGACCCAGTACTTC
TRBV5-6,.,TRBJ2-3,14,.,CASSSPQGGDTQYF,TGTGCCAGCAGCTCTCCCCAAGGCGGGGATACGCAGTATTTT
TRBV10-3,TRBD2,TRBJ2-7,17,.,CAISSPAGGLALYEQYF,TGTGCCATCAGTTCCCCAGCGGGAGGCCTGGCTTTATACGAGCAGTACTTC
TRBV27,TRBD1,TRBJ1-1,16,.,CASSIGQGKGYTEAFF,TGTGCCAGCAGTATCGGACAGGGGAAGGGTTACACTGAAGCTTTCTTT
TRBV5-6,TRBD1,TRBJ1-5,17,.,CASSQTGTGGSNQPQHF,TGTGCCAGCAGCCAAACGGGGACAGGGGGAAGCAATCAGCCCCAGCATTTT
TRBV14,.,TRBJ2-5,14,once,CASSPGGRKETQYF,TGTGCCAGCAGCCCCGGGGGGCGAAAAGAGACCCAGTACTTC
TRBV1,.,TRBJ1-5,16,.,CTSSQPTGGSNQPQHF,TGCACCAGCAGCCAACCTACAGGGGGTAGCAATCAGCCCCAGCATTTT